This TCR beta chain derives from a study of blood T cell repertoires in COVID-19 (dated by TCRdb to 2018 to 2020). The study in broad terms: Samples from collaborators originated in the United States, Italy and Spain and spanned both the acute and convalescent phases of COVID-19. The prospective study material was composed of cDNA or gDNA derived from T cells, B-cell-depleted T cells, or PBMCs. Deeply sampled blood TCRbeta repertoires from subjects exposed to, actively infected with, or recovered from COVID-19 were included in the dataset. The repertoires were released in a freely available public database intended as a resource for research on the immune response to SARS-CoV-2. The samples were drawn from the first 160 participants of the ongoing ImmuneRACE study and from 950 to 1,500 subjects provided by 6 global collaborators. A de-identified subject ID, COVID-19 status, age in years and sex were almost always included in the sample metadata. Where available, HLA class I and class II types were obtained from metadata supplied by the sample provider rather than from assay-based typing.

Whole blood was collected in K2EDTA tubes by collaborating institutions according to the institutions' own protocols. Collaborator samples were shipped for TCRbeta analysis as frozen whole blood, isolated PBMCs, or DNA extracted from either sample type. Remarks on this clone: Its specific antigen is unknown. The sample holds no much larger clone one base away, and base qualities are not on file.

General findings and caveats noted by the study authors: Clinical and demographic metadata were provided uncurated, with the amount varying by source and participant.

As encoded in the germline V gene (reference sequence), CDR1 is LNHDA while CDR2 is SQIVND. Reading from cysteine to phenylalanine, the CDR3 counts 16 amino acids. The only DNA kept is the CDR3, 48 bases in frame from the first base. Trimming costs V 5 bases and J 2 bases, and their ends lie 15 bases apart. The immunoSEQ Assay, a bias-controlled multiplex PCR, was used to amplify TCRbeta CDR3 regions from genomic DNA. Processing in the source paper ran as follows. Nucleated cell counts per sample were estimated from amplification of reference gene primers within the assay. To quantify the absolute abundance of each unique TCRbeta CDR3 rearrangement, sequence reads were collapsed and filtered. Productive Simpson clonality was computed per sample as the square root of Simpson's diversity index over productive rearrangements. As stored in TCRdb, this immuneACCESS dataset retains in-frame rearrangements with V and J assigned. A fraction of the clones does not appear; measured against another copy, unresolved V genes explain less than half of the discrepancy, and the remainder lacks a known reason. V, J and clone size are those of that table, while D and trimming were read from the DNA. This sample lists 120,000 or so clones; roughly 82% were detected once. The ten largest clones represent about 12% of the sample.

The source material was peripheral blood. The origin of this receptor is a human donor in a cohort sampled during active COVID-19. The rearrangement joined TRBV19 to TRBJ2-2, and the D gene may be TRBD1, 5 bases matching. The DNA sequence is given as TGTGCCAGTAGTGGGGCGGCGACCCAAAACACCGGGGAGCTGTTTTTT. It codes for CASSGAATQNTGELFF.